The following is a T cell receptor beta chain sequence with its context. The sample comes from a study of blood T cell repertoires in COVID-19. This table comes from immunoSEQ multiplex PCR, and its TCRdb copy is limited to in-frame clones, with some not included. The top ten hold over 9.5% of the sample, which has more than 200,000 clones, 84% seen once. The CDR3 is 13 amino acids. The rearrangement uses TRBV21-1 and TRBJ2-7; the table's D call TRBD2 went unverified against the DNA. TRBV21-1 corresponds to a pseudogene. The sequence derives from a woman of 80 years or more with COVID-19, enrolled during active disease. Sequencing was carried out using peripheral blood. The CDR3 region is CASSLRRGYEQYV. CDR3 coding DNA: TGTGCCAGCAGCTTACGGAGGGGCTACGAGCAGTACGTC.